These 17 T cell receptor beta chains share one sample of origin, sequenced in a study of T-cell memory formation after mild COVID-19. TCRdb independently ran MiXCR on the 5' RACE reads; one entry per CDR3 protein. Of nearly 110,000 distinct CDR3 sequences listed, around 15% are singletons. Sequencing was carried out using PBMCs or a T cell subset sorted from them (not recorded which). The source is a man younger than 35 who had mild COVID-19 (a few samples of this study predate the infection). Cell type and time point are not known.

This clonotype showed up just a few times. The V gene is TRBV20-1, the J gene TRBJ1-2; the D gene is possibly TRBD1 (6 bases). The V end was cut by 4 bases, the J end by 1 base, with 13 bases between. Germline CDR1 and CDR2: DFQATT and SNEGSKA (reference sequence). The CDR3 has 14 residues. The CDR3: CSATSRDINYGYTF. The CDR3 DNA reads as TGCAGTGCTACGAGCAGGGACATTAACTATGGCTACACCTTC.

The chain couples TRBV6-2 or TRBV6-3 to TRBJ1-6; TRBD1 agrees at 10 bases. CDR3 length: 17 amino acids. V lost 2 bases and J lost 7; bases outside the gene matches: 8. Germline V gene data show CDR1 as MNHEY and CDR2 as SVGEGT. CDR3 coding DNA: TGTGCCAGCAGTTACCTCTCGGGACAGGGGTTGAATTCACCCCTCCACTTT. Protein product: CASSYLSGQGLNSPLHF.

The chain couples TRBV7-8 to TRBJ2-7; no clear D gene. Trimming took off 1 base at V and 2 bases at J, with 9 bases between the two ends. This CDR3 has 14 residues. In germline, CDR1 is SGHVS, CDR2 FQNEAQ. The CDR3 DNA reads TGTGCCAGCAGCTTAGGGGCTAGTCCCTACGAGCAGTACGTC. Translated: CASSLGASPYEQYV.

This clonotype was recorded a few times. The rearrangement uses TRBV5-4 and TRBJ2-1, with D possibly being TRBD1 (5 bases). Looked up from germline, CDR1 is SGHNT and CDR2 is YYREEE (reference sequence). Trimming stripped 6 bases from V and 1 base from J, with 8 bases between. The CDR3 is 13 amino acids. CDR3 DNA sequence: TGTGCCAGCAACCAGGGATCCTACAATGAGCAGTTCTTC. It codes for CASNQGSYNEQFF.

This clonotype was counted at least ten times. The chain uses TRBV5-1 and TRBJ2-1; weak D call: TRBD1 (5 bases). Germline loops: CDR1 SGHRS, CDR2 YFSETQ. The CDR3 covers 16 residues. V was trimmed by 2 bases and J by 7 bases, leaving 19 bases between them. The CDR3: CASSFYRLSQTNEQFF. DNA for the CDR3: TGCGCCAGCAGCTTTTACAGGCTATCCCAAACAAATGAGCAGTTCTTC.

This chain uses TRBV6-5 with TRBJ2-7; a weak D match, TRBD1 (5 bases). V lost 6 bases and J 2 bases, leaving 14 bases between the germline ends. Germline CDR1 MNHEY, CDR2 SVGAGI. The CDR3 spans 14 residues. CDR3 protein: CASSLSKTAYEQYV. The CDR3 DNA follows: TGTGCCAGCAGCTTATCGAAGACAGCCTACGAGCAGTACGTC.

The genes are TRBV5-5 and TRBJ2-5, with 8 positions matching TRBD2. V was clipped by 4 bases and J by 1 base; unmatched bases: 6. Germline assignment: CDR1 SGHKS and CDR2 YYEKEE (reference sequence). This CDR3 comprises 15 residues. CDR3 DNA sequence: TGTGCCAGCAGCGCCCCTCGGGAGGGCCAAGAGACCCAGTACTTC. The encoded protein is CASSAPREGQETQYF.

This clonotype was detected ten times or more. This sequence joins TRBV5-1 and TRBJ2-1, with a weak D call TRBD1 (5 bases). The V end lost 1 base, the J end lost 4 bases, and 6 bases lay between the germline ends. The germline V gene has CDR1 SGHRS and CDR2 YFSETQ. This CDR3 has 13 amino acids. Written as DNA, the CDR3 is TGCGCCAGCAGCTTGCGACAGTACAATGAGCAGTTCTTC. Its translation: CASSLRQYNEQFF.

This clonotype was seen only a few times. V gene TRBV5-1 combines with J gene TRBJ2-5; 9 positions match TRBD1. Germline loops: CDR1 SGHRS, CDR2 YFSETQ. CDR3 length: 14 amino acids. Unmatched junction bases numbered 7, after V lost 4 bases and J lost 6 bases. CDR3 loop: CASSPGQGRKTQYF. In DNA form, the CDR3 reads TGCGCCAGCAGCCCGGGACAGGGTCGGAAGACCCAGTACTTC.

This clonotype was counted between two and nine times. The V gene is TRBV20-1, the J gene TRBJ2-4; 10 bases align to TRBD2. Per germline, CDR1 DFQATT and CDR2 SNEGSKA (reference sequence). The CDR3 extends over 17 amino acids. V lost 3 bases and J lost 0; bases outside the gene matches: 8. The CDR3 sequence is CSARGRGLASAKNIQYF. In nucleotides, the CDR3 is TGCAGTGCTAGGGGAAGGGGACTAGCGTCAGCCAAAAACATTCAGTACTTC.

The chain employs TRBV29-1 and TRBJ1-2; D is unclear. The CDR3 runs 12 residues. Trimming cost V 7 bases and J 0 bases, with 9 bases left between them. From germline, CDR1 is SQVTM and CDR2 ANQGSEA. Written as DNA, the CDR3 is TGCAGCGGAGAGTTAGCTAACTATGGCTACACCTTC. Translating it yields CSGELANYGYTF. Together with reference TRBV29-1 and TRBJ1-2, the CDR3 gives the full variable domain: SAVISQKPSRDICQRGTSLTIQCQVDSQVTMMFWYRQQPGQSLTLIATANQGSEATYESGFVIDKFPISRPNLTFSTLTVSNMSPEDSSIYLCSGELANYGYTFGSGTRLTVV.

This clonotype appeared a few times. This chain uses TRBV6-2 or TRBV6-3 with TRBJ1-1; TRBD1 matches 9 bases. Germline assignment: CDR1 MNHEY and CDR2 SVGEGT. J gave up 0 bases and V 6 bases, and 20 bases lay outside the gene matches. This CDR3 has 20 amino acids. In DNA, the CDR3 is TGTGCCAGCAGAAATCAAATAAAGGCCGGGACAGGGTTGGTGAACACTGAAGCTTTCTTT. Translated: CASRNQIKAGTGLVNTEAFF.

J is TRBJ1-2 and V is TRBV7-9, with 9 bases lining up with TRBD1. In germline, CDR1 is SEHNR, CDR2 FQNEAQ (reference sequence). Trimming removed 5 bases from V and 8 bases from J; junction bases left unmatched: 12. The CDR3 length is 15 residues. CDR3 region: CASSQTPGQGGGYTF. CDR3 nucleotide sequence: TGTGCCAGCAGCCAGACTCCGGGACAGGGAGGAGGCTACACCTTC.

In this sample, this clonotype turned up many times. The chain links TRBV7-9 to TRBJ2-4; D remains ambiguous. CDR1 and CDR2 (germline): SEHNR, FQNEAQ (reference sequence). CDR3 length: 13 residues. V gave up 5 bases and J gave up 6 bases, with 11 bases separating them. CDR3 sequence: CASSPRLLNIQYF. In DNA form, the CDR3 reads TGTGCCAGCAGCCCTCGACTCCTAAACATTCAGTACTTC.

V gene TRBV6-2 or TRBV6-3 combines with J gene TRBJ2-7, with no clear D. The CDR3 is 8 amino acids. CDR1 is MNHEY, CDR2 SVGEGT, per germline. The V end was cut by 7 bases, the J end by 7 bases, with 2 bases between. In DNA, the CDR3 is TGTGCCAGCAATGAGCAGTACTTC. It yields the protein CASNEQYF.

The chain combines TRBV25-1 with TRBJ2-5, with D possibly matching TRBD2 (7 bases). Germline lookup yields CDR1 MGHDK and CDR2 SYGVNS. V was shortened by 4 bases and J by 5 bases, with 14 bases between the two germline ends. CDR3 size: 14 residues. The CDR3: CASSAGGLGETQYF. CDR3 coding DNA: TGTGCCAGCAGTGCGGGGGGCCTGGGGGAGACCCAGTACTTC.

This chain connects TRBV6-5 to TRBJ1-5; D perhaps matches TRBD1 (5 bases). V lost 8 bases and J lost 6, with 14 bases in between. The V gene's germline CDR1 is MNHEY and CDR2 SVGAGI. The CDR3 runs to 13 residues. CDR3 nucleotides: TGTGCCAGCGGTTCCGGAGGGGCTCAGCCCCAGCATTTT. Translated, it gives CASGSGGAQPQHF.